One sample yielded the 10 T cell receptor beta chains listed below, sequenced in a study of shared clonotypes between healthy human individuals (dated by TCRdb to the early 2020s). The library relied on the immunoSEQ multiplex PCR assay. TCRdb limited this immuneACCESS table to in-frame rearrangements with V and J called. A share of clones is missing; checked studies link under half to unresolved V genes, and the rest is unexplained. This sample is represented by 2 million to 2.5 million clones; almost 96% of them were singletons. Less than 0.15% of the sample goes to the ten largest clones. Sample: naive CD4+ T cells sorted from blood. Sample cell subset or site, as interpreted from the label and publication: CD45RA+ positively selected. Receptor source: a man between 18 and 29 years old in good health.

This chain links TRBV2 with TRBJ1-1; D is possibly TRBD1 (6 bases). This CDR3 region has 15 residues. Trimming stripped 2 bases from V and 1 base from J, with 11 bases between. Germline CDR1 SNHLY, CDR2 FYNNEI. The CDR3 region is CASSERGSGNTEAFF. CDR3 bases: TGTGCCAGCAGTGAAAGGGGGAGTGGGAACACTGAAGCTTTCTTT.

This chain uses TRBV5-4 with TRBJ1-1; no reliable D call. Germline values: CDR1 SGHNT, CDR2 YYREEE (reference sequence). Trimming left V 4 bases short and J 1 base short, with 11 bases between. This CDR3 spans 14 amino acids. This CDR3 reads CASSPPGRNTEAFF. CDR3 DNA sequence: TGTGCCAGCAGCCCCCCCGGTCGGAACACTGAAGCTTTCTTT.

This clone appeared a single time. The rearrangement links TRBV5-1 to TRBJ2-5; TRBD1 matches at 7 bases. The CDR3 contains 16 residues. The germline V gene has CDR1 SGHRS and CDR2 YFSETQ. The ends lost 0 bases at V and 1 base at J; junction bases unmatched: 6. DNA for the CDR3: TGCGCCAGCAGCTTGGGGACAGGAGACACCCAAGAGACCCAGTACTTC. Translation gives CASSLGTGDTQETQYF. Combining the CDR3 with reference TRBV5-1 and TRBJ2-5 gives the whole variable domain KAGVTQTPRYLIKTRGQQVTLSCSPISGHRSVSWYQQTPGQGLQFLFEYFSETQRNKGNFPGRFSGRQFSNSRSEMNVSTLELGDSALYLCASSLGTGDTQETQYFGPGTRLLVL.

The chain couples TRBV5-1 to TRBJ1-5, with TRBD1 matching 8 bases. V dropped 1 base and J dropped 0; count of bases not matched to a gene: 12. Germline loops: CDR1 SGHRS, CDR2 YFSETQ. This CDR3 contains 19 residues. The CDR3 protein is CASSLFKGQVSYSNQPQHF. The DNA for the CDR3 is TGCGCCAGCAGCTTGTTTAAGGGACAGGTCAGTTATAGCAATCAGCCCCAGCATTTT. The whole variable domain, remainder taken from reference TRBV5-1 and TRBJ1-5, is KAGVTQTPRYLIKTRGQQVTLSCSPISGHRSVSWYQQTPGQGLQFLFEYFSETQRNKGNFPGRFSGRQFSNSRSEMNVSTLELGDSALYLCASSLFKGQVSYSNQPQHFGDGTRLSIL.

The rearrangement joins TRBV7-8 to TRBJ2-5; D is undetermined. The CDR3 is 17 residues long. CDR1 is SGHVS, CDR2 FQNEAQ, per germline. Deletions cut 2 bases from V and 1 base from J, with 17 bases between. The chain's CDR3 is CASSLRALDRVQETQYF. In nucleotides, the CDR3 is TGTGCCAGCAGCTTAAGGGCATTGGATCGGGTCCAAGAGACCCAGTACTTC.

This sequence joins TRBV11-3 and TRBJ2-1; 7 bases line up with TRBD2. This CDR3 spans 16 amino acids. With V trimmed by 1 base and J by 8 bases, 11 bases remained unmatched. Germline assignment: CDR1 SGHNT and CDR2 YENEEA. The CDR3 DNA follows: TGTGCCAGCAGCTTAGGGTCTAGCGGACCCTTGGATGAGCAGTTCTTC. Its protein is CASSLGSSGPLDEQFF.

The chain is built from TRBV9 and TRBJ1-1; D is unresolved. The CDR3 is 14 amino acids. Trimming shortened V by 3 bases and J by 1 base, and 10 bases separated the two germline ends. Per the germline V gene, CDR1 is SGDLS and CDR2 is YYNGEE. CDR3 in amino acids: CASSAIGGNTEAFF. The DNA of the CDR3 is TGTGCCAGCAGCGCAATTGGAGGGAACACTGAAGCTTTCTTT.

The CDR3, as DNA: TGTGCCAGCAGTCGTCCCCCGGGACAGGGGAATGGCTACACCTTC. Amino acids: CASSRPPGQGNGYTF. V usage is TRBV6-5 and J usage is TRBJ1-2, with TRBD1 matching 10 bases. The germline gives CDR1 MNHEY, CDR2 SVGAGI. The CDR3 runs 15 residues. The V segment lost 5 bases and the J segment 6 bases; nucleotides outside the gene matches: 9.

The chain recombines TRBV21-1 with TRBJ2-7. TRBV21-1 corresponds to a pseudogene. The CDR3 length is 17 residues. The CDR3 spells CASSKDPKAPMGYEQYF. The CDR3, as DNA: TGTGCCAGCAGCAAGGACCCGAAGGCCCCGATGGGGTACGAGCAGTACTTC.

The rearrangement links TRBV5-4 to TRBJ1-2; tentatively, D is TRBD1 (6 bases). V was clipped by 1 base and J by 0 bases, with 10 bases between them. The CDR3 has 15 amino acids. CDR1 and CDR2 from the germline V gene are SGHNT and YYREEE (reference sequence). The CDR3 here is CASSLPGTTNYGYTF. The CDR3 DNA sequence: TGTGCCAGCAGCTTGCCGGGGACAACTAACTATGGCTACACCTTC.